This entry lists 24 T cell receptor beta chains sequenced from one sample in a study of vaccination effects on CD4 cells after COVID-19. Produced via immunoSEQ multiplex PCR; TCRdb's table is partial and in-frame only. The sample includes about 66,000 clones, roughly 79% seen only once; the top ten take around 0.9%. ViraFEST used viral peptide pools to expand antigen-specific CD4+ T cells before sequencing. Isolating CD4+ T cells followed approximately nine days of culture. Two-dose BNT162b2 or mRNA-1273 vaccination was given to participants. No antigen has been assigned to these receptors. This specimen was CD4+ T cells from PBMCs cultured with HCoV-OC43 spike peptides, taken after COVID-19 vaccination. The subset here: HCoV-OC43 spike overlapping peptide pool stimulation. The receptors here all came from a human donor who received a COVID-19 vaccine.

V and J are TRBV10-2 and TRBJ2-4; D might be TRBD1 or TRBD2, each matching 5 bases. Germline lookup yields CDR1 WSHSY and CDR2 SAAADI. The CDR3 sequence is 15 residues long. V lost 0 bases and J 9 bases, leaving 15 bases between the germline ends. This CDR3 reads CASSESSRGRGIQYF. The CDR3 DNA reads TGCGCCAGCAGTGAGTCGAGTCGGGGCCGGGGCATTCAGTACTTC.

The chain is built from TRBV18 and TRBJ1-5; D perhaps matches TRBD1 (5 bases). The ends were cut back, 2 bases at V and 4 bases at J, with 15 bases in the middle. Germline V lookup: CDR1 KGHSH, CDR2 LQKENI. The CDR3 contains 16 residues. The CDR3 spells CASSPTAGNRNQPQHF. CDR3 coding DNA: TGTGCCAGCTCACCAACGGCAGGGAATAGGAATCAGCCCCAGCATTTT.

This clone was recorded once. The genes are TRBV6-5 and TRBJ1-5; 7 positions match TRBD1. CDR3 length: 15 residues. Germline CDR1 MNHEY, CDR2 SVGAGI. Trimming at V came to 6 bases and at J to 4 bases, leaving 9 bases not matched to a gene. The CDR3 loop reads CASRGGTVKNQPQHF. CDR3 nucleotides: TGTGCCAGCAGGGGGGGGACAGTAAAAAATCAGCCCCAGCATTTT.

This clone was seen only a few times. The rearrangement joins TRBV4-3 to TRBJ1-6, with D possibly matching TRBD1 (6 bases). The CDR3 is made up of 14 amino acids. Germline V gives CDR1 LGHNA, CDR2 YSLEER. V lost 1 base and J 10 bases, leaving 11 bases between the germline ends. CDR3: CASSQGGRGSPLHF. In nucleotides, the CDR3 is TGCGCCAGCAGCCAAGGGGGCAGGGGATCACCCCTCCACTTT.

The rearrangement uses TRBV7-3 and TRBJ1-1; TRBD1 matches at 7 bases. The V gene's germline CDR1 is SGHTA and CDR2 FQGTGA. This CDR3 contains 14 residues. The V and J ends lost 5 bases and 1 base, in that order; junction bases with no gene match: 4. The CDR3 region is CASSPTGQNTEAFF. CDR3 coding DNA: TGTGCCAGCAGCCCGACAGGGCAGAACACTGAAGCTTTCTTT.

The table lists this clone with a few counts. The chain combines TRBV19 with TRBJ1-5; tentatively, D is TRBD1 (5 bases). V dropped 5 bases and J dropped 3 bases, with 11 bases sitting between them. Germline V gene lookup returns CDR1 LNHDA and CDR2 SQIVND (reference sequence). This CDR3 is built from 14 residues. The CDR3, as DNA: TGTGCCAGTAGTGGTCAGGGTCACAATCAGCCCCAGCATTTT. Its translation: CASSGQGHNQPQHF.

The CDR3 here is CASSQETRMNTEAFF. The CDR3 DNA follows: TGTGCCAGCAGCCAAGAAACGAGGATGAACACTGAAGCTTTCTTT. The rearrangement links TRBV3-1 (or the pseudogene TRBV3-2) to TRBJ1-1, with D unresolved. Trimming took 0 bases from V and 0 from J, leaving 8 bases between them. The CDR3 loop spans 15 amino acids. Germline V gene lookup returns CDR1 LGHDT and CDR2 YNNKEL (reference sequence).

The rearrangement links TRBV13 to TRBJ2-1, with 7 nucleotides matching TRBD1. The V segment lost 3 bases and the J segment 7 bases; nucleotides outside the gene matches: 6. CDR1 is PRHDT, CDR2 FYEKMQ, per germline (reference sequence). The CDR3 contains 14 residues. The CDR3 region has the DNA TGTGCCAGCAGCTTCTCGACAGGGTCTAATGAGCAGTTCTTC. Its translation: CASSFSTGSNEQFF.

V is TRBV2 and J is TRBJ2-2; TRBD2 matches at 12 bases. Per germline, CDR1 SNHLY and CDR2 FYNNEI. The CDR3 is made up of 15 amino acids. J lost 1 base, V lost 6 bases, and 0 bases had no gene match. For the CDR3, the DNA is TGTGCCAGCAGGGGACTAGCGGGGAACACCGGGGAGCTGTTTTTT. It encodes CASRGLAGNTGELFF.

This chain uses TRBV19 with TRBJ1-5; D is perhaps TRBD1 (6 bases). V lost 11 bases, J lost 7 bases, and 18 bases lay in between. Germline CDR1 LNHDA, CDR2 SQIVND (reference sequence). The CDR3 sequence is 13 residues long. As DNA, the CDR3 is TGTGCCGCCGCCTCGGCAGGGGAGCAGCCCCAGCATTTT. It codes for CAAASAGEQPQHF.

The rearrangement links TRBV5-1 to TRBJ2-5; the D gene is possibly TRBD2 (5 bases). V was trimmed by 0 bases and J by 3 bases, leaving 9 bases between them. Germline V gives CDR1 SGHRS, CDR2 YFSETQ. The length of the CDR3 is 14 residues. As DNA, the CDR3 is TGCGCCAGCAGCTTGGATTCGGGGAAAGAGACCCAGTACTTC. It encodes CASSLDSGKETQYF. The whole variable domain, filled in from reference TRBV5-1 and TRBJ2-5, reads KAGVTQTPRYLIKTRGQQVTLSCSPISGHRSVSWYQQTPGQGLQFLFEYFSETQRNKGNFPGRFSGRQFSNSRSEMNVSTLELGDSALYLCASSLDSGKETQYFGPGTRLLVL.

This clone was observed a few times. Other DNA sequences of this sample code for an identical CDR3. CDR3 amino acids: CASSITGDNQPQHF. CDR3 DNA: TGTGCCAGTAGTATTACAGGGGACAATCAGCCCCAGCATTTT. The J gene is TRBJ1-5, the V gene TRBV19; 7 positions match TRBD1. The CDR3 runs to 14 residues. J was trimmed by 3 bases and V by 3 bases; bases with no gene match: 2. Germline lookup yields CDR1 LNHDA and CDR2 SQIVND (reference sequence).

CDR3 loop: CASSNRFPVISGYTF. CDR3 in DNA: TGTGCCAGCTCGAACAGGTTCCCAGTAATAAGTGGCTACACCTTC. This chain uses TRBV18 with TRBJ1-2, with D perhaps matching TRBD1 (5 bases). The CDR3 is 15 residues long. V lost 6 bases, J lost 7 bases, and 21 bases lay in between. Germline V CDR1 and CDR2: KGHSH, LQKENI.

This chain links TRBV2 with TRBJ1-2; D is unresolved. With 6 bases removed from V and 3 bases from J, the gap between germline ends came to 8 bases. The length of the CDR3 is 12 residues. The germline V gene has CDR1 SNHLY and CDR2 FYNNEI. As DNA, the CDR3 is TGTGCCAGCAGGAATAGTGACTATGGCTACACCTTC. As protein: CASRNSDYGYTF.

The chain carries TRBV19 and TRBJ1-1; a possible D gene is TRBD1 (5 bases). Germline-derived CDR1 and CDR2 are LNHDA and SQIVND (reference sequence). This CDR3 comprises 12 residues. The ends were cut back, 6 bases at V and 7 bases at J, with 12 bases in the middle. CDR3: CASRRGEIEAFF. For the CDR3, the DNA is TGTGCCAGTAGAAGGGGTGAGATTGAAGCTTTCTTT.

This CDR3 reads CASSSGPYLAKNIQYF. CDR3 DNA: TGTGCCAGCAGCTCGGGACCTTATTTAGCCAAAAACATTCAGTACTTC. The chain recombines TRBV7-6 with TRBJ2-4, with D perhaps being TRBD1 or TRBD2 (5 bases each). The CDR3 spans 16 residues. Per the germline V gene, CDR1 is SGHVS and CDR2 is FNYEAQ. V was trimmed by 4 bases and J by 0 bases, leaving 13 bases between them.

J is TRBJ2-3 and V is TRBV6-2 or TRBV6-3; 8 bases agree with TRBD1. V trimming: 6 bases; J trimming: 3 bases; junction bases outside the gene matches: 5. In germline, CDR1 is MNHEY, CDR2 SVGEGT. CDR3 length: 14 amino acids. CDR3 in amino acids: CASSAGGSTDTQYF. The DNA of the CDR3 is TGTGCCAGCAGCGCAGGGGGCTCTACAGATACGCAGTATTTT.

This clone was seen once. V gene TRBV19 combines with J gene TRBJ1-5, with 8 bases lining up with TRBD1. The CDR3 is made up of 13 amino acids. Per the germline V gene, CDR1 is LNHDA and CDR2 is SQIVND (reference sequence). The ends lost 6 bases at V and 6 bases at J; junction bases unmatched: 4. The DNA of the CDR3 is TGTGCCAGTAGGGACAGGGTAGGTCAGCCCCAGCATTTT. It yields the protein CASRDRVGQPQHF.

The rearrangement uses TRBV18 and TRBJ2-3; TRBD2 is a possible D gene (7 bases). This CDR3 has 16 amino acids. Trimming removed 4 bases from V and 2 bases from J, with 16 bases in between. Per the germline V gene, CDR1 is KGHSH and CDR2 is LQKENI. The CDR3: CASSLLGGGATDTQYF. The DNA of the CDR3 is TGTGCCAGCTCACTCTTAGGAGGGGGGGCCACAGATACGCAGTATTTT.

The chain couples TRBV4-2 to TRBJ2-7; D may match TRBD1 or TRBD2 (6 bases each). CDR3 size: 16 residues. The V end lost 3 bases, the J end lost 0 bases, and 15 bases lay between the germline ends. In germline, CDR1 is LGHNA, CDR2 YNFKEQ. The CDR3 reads CASSQVGGGISYEQYV. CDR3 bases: TGTGCCAGCAGCCAGGTCGGAGGGGGAATCTCCTACGAGCAGTACGTC.

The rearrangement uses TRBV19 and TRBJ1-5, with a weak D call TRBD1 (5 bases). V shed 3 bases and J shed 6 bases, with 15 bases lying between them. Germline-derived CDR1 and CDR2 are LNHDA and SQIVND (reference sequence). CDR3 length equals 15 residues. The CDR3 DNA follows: TGTGCCAGTAGTATCGGGTGGGGGGGAATTCAGCCCCAGCATTTT. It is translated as CASSIGWGGIQPQHF. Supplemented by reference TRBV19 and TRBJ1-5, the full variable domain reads DGGITQSPKYLFRKEGQNVTLSCEQNLNHDAMYWYRQDPGQGLRLIYYSQIVNDFQKGDIAEGYSVSREKKESFPLTVTSAQKNPTAFYLCASSIGWGGIQPQHFGDGTRLSIL.

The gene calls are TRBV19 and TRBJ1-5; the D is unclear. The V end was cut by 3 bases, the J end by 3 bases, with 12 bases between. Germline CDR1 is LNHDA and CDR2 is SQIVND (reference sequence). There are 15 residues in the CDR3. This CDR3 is CASSMSRSLNQPQHF. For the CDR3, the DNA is TGTGCCAGTAGTATGTCCAGGAGTCTCAATCAGCCCCAGCATTTT.

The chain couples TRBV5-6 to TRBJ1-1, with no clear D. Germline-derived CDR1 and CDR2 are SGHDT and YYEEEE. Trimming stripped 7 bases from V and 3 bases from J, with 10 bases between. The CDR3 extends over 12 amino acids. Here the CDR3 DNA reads TGTGCCAGCCAAAATCCGGACACTGAAGCTTTCTTT. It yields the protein CASQNPDTEAFF.

The DNA of the CDR3 is TGTGCCAGCTCACGACAGGGACACACTGAAGCTTTCTTT. Encoded protein: CASSRQGHTEAFF. The rearrangement uses TRBV18 and TRBJ1-1; 7 nucleotides align to TRBD1. The ends lost 4 bases at V and 3 bases at J; junction bases unmatched: 2. The germline V gene has CDR1 KGHSH and CDR2 LQKENI. This CDR3 comprises 13 residues.